This T cell receptor (beta chain) was recovered during a study of CD8 T cells in Susac syndrome. RNA amounts of about 0.45 to 1 ug underwent reverse transcription with random hexamers. TCRdb redid the calling of the immunoSEQ multiplex PCR reads with MiXCR, one entry per CDR3 protein. The table includes around 140,000 distinct CDR3 sequences, approximately 95% detected once. The CDR3 spans 15 residues. V gave up 0 bases and J gave up 6 bases, with 14 bases separating them. Per the germline V gene, CDR1 is LGHDT and CDR2 is YNNKEL (reference sequence). The chain recombines TRBV3-1 with TRBJ2-5; TRBD2 might be the D (5 bases). Sequencing was carried out using CD4+ T cells from PBMCs. This clonotype originated in a human donor in good health. The CDR3 loop is CASSQDPLAGQTQYF. The DNA of the CDR3 is TGTGCCAGCAGCCAAGATCCCCTAGCCGGCCAGACCCAGTACTTC.